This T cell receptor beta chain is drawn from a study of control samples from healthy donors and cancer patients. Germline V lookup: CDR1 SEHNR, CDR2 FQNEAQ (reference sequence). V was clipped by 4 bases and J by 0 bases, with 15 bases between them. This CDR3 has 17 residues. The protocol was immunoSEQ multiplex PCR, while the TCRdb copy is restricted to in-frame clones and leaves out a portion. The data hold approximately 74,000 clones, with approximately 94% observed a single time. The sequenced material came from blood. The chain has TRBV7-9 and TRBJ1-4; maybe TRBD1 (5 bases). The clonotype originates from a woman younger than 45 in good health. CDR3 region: CASSSGWGTPTNEKLFF. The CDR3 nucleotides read TGTGCCAGCAGCTCCGGCTGGGGGACTCCAACTAATGAAAAACTGTTTTTT. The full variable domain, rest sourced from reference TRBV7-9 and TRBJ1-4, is DTGVSQNPRHKITKRGQNVTFRCDPISEHNRLYWYRQTLGQGPEFLTYFQNEAQLEKSRLLSDRFSAERPKGSFSTLEIQRTEQGDSAMYLCASSSGWGTPTNEKLFFGSGTQLSVL.